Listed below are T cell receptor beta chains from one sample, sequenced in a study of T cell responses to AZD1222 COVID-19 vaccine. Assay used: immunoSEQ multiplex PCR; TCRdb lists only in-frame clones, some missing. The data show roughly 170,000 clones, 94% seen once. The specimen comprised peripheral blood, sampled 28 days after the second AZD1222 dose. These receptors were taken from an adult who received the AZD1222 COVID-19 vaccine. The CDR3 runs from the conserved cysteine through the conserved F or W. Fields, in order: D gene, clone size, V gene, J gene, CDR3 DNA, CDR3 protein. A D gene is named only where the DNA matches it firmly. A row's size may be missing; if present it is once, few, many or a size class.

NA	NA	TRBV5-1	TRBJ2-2	TGCGCCAGCAGCTTTTTTCAGGGGCCGAACACCGGGGAGCTGTTTTTT	CASSFFQGPNTGELFF
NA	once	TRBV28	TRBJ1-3	TGTGCCAGCAGTTCTCGGCGAATAACCTCTGGAAACACCATATATTTT	CASSSRRITSGNTIYF
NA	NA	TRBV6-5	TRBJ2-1	TGTGCCAGTACAGCCTACAATGAGCAGTTCTTC	CASTAYNEQFF
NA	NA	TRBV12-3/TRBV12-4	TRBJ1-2	TGTGCCAGCGGGGGACTTCTTGGCTACACCTTC	CASGGLLGYTF
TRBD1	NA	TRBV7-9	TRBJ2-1	TGTGCCAGCAGCCGACAGGGCCAGTCAGGGTTCTTC	CASSRQGQSGFF
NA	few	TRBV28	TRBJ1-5	TGTGCCAGCAGTTTCCAGATTAGCAATCAGCCCCAGCATTTT	CASSFQISNQPQHF
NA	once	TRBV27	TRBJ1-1	TGTGCCAGCAGCGCCTCGAGATTGAGCACTGAAGCTTTCTTT	CASSASRLSTEAFF
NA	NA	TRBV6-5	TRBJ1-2	TGTGCCAGCAGTTGCCTAAGTAAGCATGATCAGTATGGCTACACCTTC	CASSCLSKHDQYGYTF
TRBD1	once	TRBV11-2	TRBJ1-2	TGTGCCAGCAGCCTGCGGACAGGGCGGGACTATGGCTACACCTTC	CASSLRTGRDYGYTF
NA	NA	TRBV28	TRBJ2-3	TGTGCCAGCAGTTTTAGCCAAGGGGGCACAGATACGCAGTATTTT	CASSFSQGGTDTQYF
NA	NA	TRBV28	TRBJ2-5	TGTGCCAGCAGCCCCGACAGGATCCTCTCGGAGACCCAGTACTTC	CASSPDRILSETQYF
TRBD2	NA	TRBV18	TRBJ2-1	TGTGCCAGCTCACCCCGGACTAGCGGTTACAATGAGCAGTTCTTC	CASSPRTSGYNEQFF
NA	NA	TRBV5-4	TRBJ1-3	TGTGCCAGCAGCTTGGAACGTGATTCAAGCTCTGGAAACACCATATATTTT	CASSLERDSSSGNTIYF
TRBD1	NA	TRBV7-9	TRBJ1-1	TGTGCCAGCAGCTCCATAGGACAGGAACGCACTGAAGCTTTCTTT	CASSSIGQERTEAFF
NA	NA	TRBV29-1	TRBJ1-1	TGCAGCGTTGGTCTGTGTAGGAGAATGAACACTGAAGCTTTCTTT	CSVGLCRRMNTEAFF
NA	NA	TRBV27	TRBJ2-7	TGTGCCAGCGGACAGCGCTACACCTACGAGCAGTACTTC	CASGQRYTYEQYF
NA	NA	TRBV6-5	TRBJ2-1	TGTGCCAGCAGTTACTCGATTTGGGAGGATTACAATGAGCAGTTCTTC	CASSYSIWEDYNEQFF
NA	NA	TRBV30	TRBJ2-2	TGTGCCTGGAGTGTAAGAGTTGACGGGGAGCTGTTTTTT	CAWSVRVDGELFF
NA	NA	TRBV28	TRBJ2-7	TGTGCCAGCCGACCGGGACACTCCTACGAGCAGTACTTC	CASRPGHSYEQYF
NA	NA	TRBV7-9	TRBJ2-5	TGTGCCAGCAGCCACGATTCGGGGTCGGTGAAGACCCAGTACTTC	CASSHDSGSVKTQYF
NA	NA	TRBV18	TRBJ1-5	TGTGCCAGCTCACCAGGGAAGGATCAGCCCCAGCATTTT	CASSPGKDQPQHF
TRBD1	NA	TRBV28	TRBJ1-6	TGTGCCAGCAGGCCGGGACAGGGGGTTGTGGCACCCCTCCACTTT	CASRPGQGVVAPLHF
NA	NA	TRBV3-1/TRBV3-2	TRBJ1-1	TGTGCCAGCAGCCAAGTTTACACTGAAGCTTTCTTT	CASSQVYTEAFF
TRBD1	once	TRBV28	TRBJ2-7	TGTGCCAGCAGTTGGACGAGGGGGCAGGTATACGAGCAGTACTTC	CASSWTRGQVYEQYF
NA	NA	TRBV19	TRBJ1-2	TGTGCCAGTGAAGGCCATCCTAACTATGGCTACACCTTC	CASEGHPNYGYTF
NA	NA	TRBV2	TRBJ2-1	TGTGCCAGCAGGCCCGTAACGCGCTCCTACAATGAGCAGTTCTTC	CASRPVTRSYNEQFF
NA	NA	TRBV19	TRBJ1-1	TGTGCCAGTAGTTGGGGAACAGGGAACACTGAAGCTTTCTTT	CASSWGTGNTEAFF
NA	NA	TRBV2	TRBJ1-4	TGTGCCAGCAAGAAGTTCGATAATGAAAAACTGTTTTTT	CASKKFDNEKLFF
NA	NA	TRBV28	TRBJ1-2	TGTGCCAGCAGTTTACTGGGGGTGAGCCCCAATGGCTACACCTTC	CASSLLGVSPNGYTF
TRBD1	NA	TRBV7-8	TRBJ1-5	TGTGCCAGCAGCGGACGTGACAGGGGCGACTATCAGCCCCAGCATTTT	CASSGRDRGDYQPQHF
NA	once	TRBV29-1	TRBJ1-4	TGCAGCGTTTTGTTTGAAAAACTGTTTTTT	CSVLFEKLFF
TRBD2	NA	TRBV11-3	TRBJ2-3	TGTGCCAGCAGCCCAGACGGGACTACTAGCACAGATACGCAGTATTTT	CASSPDGTTSTDTQYF